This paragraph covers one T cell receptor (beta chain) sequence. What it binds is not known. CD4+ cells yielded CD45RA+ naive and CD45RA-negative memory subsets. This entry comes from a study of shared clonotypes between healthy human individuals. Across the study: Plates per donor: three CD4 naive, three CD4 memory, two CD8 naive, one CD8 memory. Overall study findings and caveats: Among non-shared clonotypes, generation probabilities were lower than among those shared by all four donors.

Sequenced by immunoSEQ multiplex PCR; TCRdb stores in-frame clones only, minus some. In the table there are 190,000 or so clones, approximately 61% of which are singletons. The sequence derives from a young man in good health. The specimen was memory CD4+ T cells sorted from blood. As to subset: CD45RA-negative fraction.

The CDR3 bases are TGTGCCAGCAGCTTGAACGCGGACTATGGCTACACCTTC. This gives the protein CASSLNADYGYTF. The chain combines TRBV7-2 with TRBJ1-2, with D uncertain. Germline CDR1 is SGHTA and CDR2 is FQGNSA. The CDR3 totals 13 residues. V lost 3 bases and J 3 bases, leaving 8 bases between the germline ends.